The 16 T cell receptor beta chains given below trace back to one sample, sequenced in a study of blood T cell repertoires in COVID-19 (dated by TCRdb to 2018 to 2020). The library was obtained by the immunoSEQ multiplex PCR assay. TCRdb retrieved this table from immuneACCESS and kept in-frame rearrangements only. Not all clones are present; in checked studies, unresolved V genes account for under half, and no reason is known for the remainder. Recorded for this sample are 350,000 to 400,000 clones; roughly 90% of them occurred a single time. 0.8% to 0.9% of the sample rests with the top ten. Sequenced input: PBMCs or T cells enriched from blood (not recorded which). The source is a woman in her 40s who had been exposed to COVID-19.

This clone was picked up a small number of times. The chain recombines TRBV4-2 with TRBJ2-2; D not resolved. Germline CDR1 and CDR2: LGHNA and YNFKEQ. This CDR3 contains 14 residues. V lost 4 bases, J lost 5 bases, and 11 bases lay in between. CDR3 in amino acids: CASSPLVGTGELFF. CDR3 sequence (DNA): TGTGCCAGCAGCCCCCTGGTCGGTACCGGGGAGCTGTTTTTT.

J is TRBJ2-7 and V is TRBV10-1, with D perhaps matching TRBD2 (6 bases). V lost 5 bases to trimming and J lost 0 bases, with 11 bases between them. The germline CDR1 and CDR2 sequences are WNHNN and SYGVQD (reference sequence). CDR3 length: 14 residues. The CDR3 region is CASSWEVGSYEQYF. The CDR3 DNA follows: TGCGCCAGCAGTTGGGAGGTGGGCTCCTACGAGCAGTACTTC.

The gene calls are TRBV19 and TRBJ1-2; D possibly corresponds to TRBD1 (5 bases). The CDR3 consists of 15 residues. The ends were cut back, 5 bases at V and 3 bases at J, with 16 bases in the middle. CDR1 is LNHDA and CDR2 is SQIVND in the germline V gene (reference sequence). In nucleotides, the CDR3 is TGTGCCAGTAGTTCTTCCGCCAGGGCGCACTATGGCTACACCTTC. It specifies CASSSSARAHYGYTF.

The genes are TRBV24-1 and TRBJ2-5; D may be TRBD1 (5 bases). The length of the CDR3 is 15 residues. CDR1 and CDR2 (germline): KGHDR, SFDVKD. Trimming pared 4 bases from V and 4 bases from J, leaving 15 bases between. This chain's CDR3 is CATSEGARIGETQYF. The CDR3 coding sequence is TGTGCCACCAGTGAAGGGGCGCGGATTGGAGAGACCCAGTACTTC.

V gene TRBV13 combines with J gene TRBJ1-1; D is possibly TRBD1 (6 bases). The CDR3 has 17 residues. CDR1 PRHDT and CDR2 FYEKMQ come from the germline V gene (reference sequence). Trimming left V 1 base short and J 4 bases short, with 19 bases between. CDR3 coding DNA: TGTGCCAGCAGCTTAGCAGGTGCTGCCCGAGGGGGCACTGAAGCTTTCTTT. Protein sequence: CASSLAGAARGGTEAFF.

This chain links TRBV21-1 with TRBJ1-2; the table's TRBD1 call for D was not verified on the DNA. TRBV21-1 represents a pseudogene. The CDR3 runs to 17 residues. The DNA for the CDR3 is TGTGCCAGCAGCTTGAGGATGTCCAGGGGGCGAGACTATGGCTACACCTTC. Translation gives CASSLRMSRGRDYGYTF.

DNA for the CDR3: TGTGCCAGCAGCTTTTACTCAAGGAACACTGAAGCTTTCTTT. Encoded protein: CASSFYSRNTEAFF. The chain uses TRBV7-8 and TRBJ1-1; D uncertain. This CDR3 has 14 residues. With 3 bases removed from V and 1 base from J, the gap between germline ends came to 9 bases. In germline, CDR1 is SGHVS, CDR2 FQNEAQ.

The chain links TRBV7-2 to TRBJ1-1; D call uncertain. CDR3 length equals 12 residues. The germline CDR1 and CDR2 sequences are SGHTA and FQGNSA. The V gene lost 2 bases and the J gene lost 1 base, with 2 bases spanning the gap. CDR3 bases: TGTGCCAGCAGCTTACAGAACACTGAAGCTTTCTTT. Protein product: CASSLQNTEAFF.

This sequence joins TRBV7-8 and TRBJ1-1; tentatively, D is TRBD1 (5 bases). With 0 bases removed from V and 5 bases from J, the gap between germline ends came to 13 bases. Germline V lookup: CDR1 SGHVS, CDR2 FQNEAQ. The CDR3 runs to 15 residues. The CDR3 coding sequence is TGTGCCAGCAGCTTAGCCCCTTGGGGGGGGACTGAAGCTTTCTTT. Translating it yields CASSLAPWGGTEAFF.

This chain uses TRBV6-5 with TRBJ2-1, with TRBD1 matching 11 bases. The trim removed 0 bases at V and 9 bases at J, leaving 1 base unmatched. This CDR3 spans 14 amino acids. Germline V lookup: CDR1 MNHEY, CDR2 SVGAGI. CDR3 amino acids: CASSYSGQGGEQFF. For the CDR3, the DNA is TGTGCCAGCAGTTACTCGGGACAGGGGGGTGAGCAGTTCTTC.

The chain recombines TRBV11-1 with TRBJ2-3; D is unclear. This CDR3 region has 12 residues. Trimming removed 8 bases at V and 0 bases at J, with 6 bases between. Germline V gene data show CDR1 as SGHAT and CDR2 as FQDESV (reference sequence). The CDR3 here is CASGPSTDTQYF. The CDR3 DNA sequence: TGTGCCAGCGGCCCTAGCACAGATACGCAGTATTTT.

The rearrangement uses TRBV11-3 and TRBJ1-4; D call uncertain. The CDR3 runs to 15 residues. Germline values: CDR1 SGHNT, CDR2 YENEEA. The germline V and J ends were trimmed by 0 bases and 4 bases, with 9 bases remaining between them. CDR3 coding DNA: TGTGCCAGCAGCTTAGAACCAAGCGTTAATGAAAAACTGTTTTTT. It yields the protein CASSLEPSVNEKLFF.

This chain connects TRBV19 to TRBJ2-2; 11 bases align to TRBD2. CDR1 and CDR2 (germline): LNHDA, SQIVND (reference sequence). This CDR3 comprises 17 residues. V gave up 5 bases and J gave up 0 bases; unmatched junction bases: 5. DNA for the CDR3: TGTGCCAGTAGTCCCCTGGGACTAGCGGCGAACACCGGGGAGCTGTTTTTT. Its translation: CASSPLGLAANTGELFF.

This chain connects TRBV6-4 to TRBJ1-5, with D tentatively TRBD1 (5 bases). Per the germline V gene, CDR1 is MRHNA and CDR2 is SNTAGT. V was shortened by 4 bases and J by 2 bases, with 12 bases between the two germline ends. This CDR3 comprises 15 residues. CDR3 in DNA: TGTGCCAGCAGTGCAGGGATACGTGGCAATCAGCCCCAGCATTTT. Residues: CASSAGIRGNQPQHF.

The chain combines TRBV12-3 or TRBV12-4 with TRBJ1-2, with TRBD1 matching over 10 bases. J lost 8 bases, V lost 6 bases, and 3 bases had no gene match. The CDR3 consists of 12 residues. CDR3 protein: CASSPDRGGYTF. The CDR3 nucleotides read TGTGCCAGCAGCCCGGACAGGGGGGGCTACACCTTC.

The chain has TRBV5-1 and TRBJ2-3; 9 nucleotides line up with TRBD1. The CDR3 length is 21 residues. The trim removed 1 base at V and 1 base at J, leaving 19 bases unmatched. In germline, CDR1 is SGHRS, CDR2 YFSETQ. This CDR3 is CASSLFVVLDRDREGTDTQYF. DNA of the CDR3: TGCGCCAGCAGCTTGTTTGTTGTGCTGGACCGGGACAGGGAGGGCACAGATACGCAGTATTTT.